These 14 T cell receptor beta chains share one sample of origin, sequenced in a study of cytomegalovirus exposure and HLA in healthy donors. Primers for the PCR totalled 60 Vbeta and 13 Jbeta. Sequencing used immunoSEQ multiplex PCR; TCRdb keeps in-frame clones, though not all of them. The data show a few hundred thousand clones, about 80% seen once. The sample comprised PBMCs. These TCRs come from a man aged 35 to 55 in good health and CMV-seronegative.

The chain uses TRBV29-1 and TRBJ1-1; TRBD1 is a possible D gene (5 bases). Germline V gives CDR1 SQVTM, CDR2 ANQGSEA. This CDR3 comprises 13 residues. V was clipped by 7 bases and J by 0 bases, with 12 bases between them. The CDR3 DNA reads as TGCAGCGCCGTGACAGCGATGAACACTGAAGCTTTCTTT. Translated, it gives CSAVTAMNTEAFF.

V usage is TRBV7-9 and J usage is TRBJ2-1; 10 bases match TRBD1. The CDR3 spans 12 residues. V lost 5 bases to trimming and J lost 10 bases; unmatched junction nucleotides: 2. Germline CDR1 SEHNR, CDR2 FQNEAQ (reference sequence). The CDR3 loop reads CASSPTGGEQFF. The CDR3 nucleotides read TGTGCCAGCAGCCCGACAGGGGGCGAGCAGTTCTTC.

V and J are TRBV2 and TRBJ2-5, with D possibly being TRBD1 (6 bases). CDR3 length: 14 residues. Trimming stripped 4 bases from V and 4 bases from J, with 13 bases between. CDR1 SNHLY and CDR2 FYNNEI come from the germline V gene. The DNA of the CDR3 is TGTGCCAGCAGTGGAACAGGGTTGGCAGAGACCCAGTACTTC. Translation gives CASSGTGLAETQYF.

The rearrangement joins TRBV5-1 to TRBJ2-5, with a tentative D call TRBD2 (6 bases). Trimming took 4 bases from V and 1 from J, leaving 11 bases between them. The germline V gene has CDR1 SGHRS and CDR2 YFSETQ. The CDR3 is 14 residues long. CDR3: CASSMGLFQETQYF. The CDR3 nucleotides are TGCGCCAGCAGCATGGGACTGTTCCAAGAGACCCAGTACTTC.

The rearrangement uses TRBV6-5 and TRBJ2-2, with 8 bases identical to TRBD1. This CDR3 contains 14 residues. CDR1 is MNHEY and CDR2 is SVGAGI in the germline V gene. Trimming took 8 bases from V and 3 from J; bases not matched to a gene: 5. CDR3 DNA: TGTGCCAGCTTAGGACAGGGCTACACCGGGGAGCTGTTTTTT. This encodes CASLGQGYTGELFF.

The genes are TRBV19 and TRBJ2-5, with 8 bases aligning to TRBD2. There are 14 residues in the CDR3. Germline-derived CDR1 and CDR2 are LNHDA and SQIVND (reference sequence). After removal of 1 base from V and 5 bases from J, the junction contained 3 bases not matched to a gene. This chain's CDR3 is CASSIAGGRETQYF. CDR3 DNA sequence: TGTGCCAGTAGTATAGCGGGAGGGCGTGAGACCCAGTACTTC.

V gene TRBV6-5 combines with J gene TRBJ1-3, with D uncertain. Germline loops: CDR1 MNHEY, CDR2 SVGAGI. V gave up 6 bases and J gave up 0 bases, with 12 bases separating them. This CDR3 contains 15 residues. CDR3 sequence reads: CASSLDGSSGNTIYF. The CDR3 nucleotides are TGTGCCAGCAGCTTGGACGGGAGCTCTGGAAACACCATATATTTT.

The rearrangement uses TRBV4-3 and TRBJ2-7; TRBD1 is a possible D gene (5 bases). Germline V gene sequence: CDR1 LGHNA, CDR2 YSLEER. This CDR3 contains 15 residues. Between the trimmed V and J ends, which lost 0 bases and 6 bases, there was a span of 15 bases. The CDR3 sequence is CASSQEGRASAEQYF. The CDR3 nucleotides read TGCGCCAGCAGCCAAGAGGGCAGGGCATCTGCCGAGCAGTACTTC.

As concerns this clone: An end of the junction differs from the germline gene, which may be a read error. CDR3 nucleotide sequence: TGTGCCAGCAGCTGGGTAGTAGGAGGGGGCAATGAACAGTTCTTC. Translated, it gives CASSWVVGGGNEQFF. V usage is TRBV7-2 and J usage is TRBJ2-1; tentative D call: TRBD1 (7 bases). The germline V gene encodes CDR1 SGHTA and CDR2 FQGNSA. The CDR3 is 15 residues long.

The chain carries TRBV11-3 and TRBJ1-1, with a weak D call TRBD1 (5 bases). Trimming removed 5 bases at V and 1 base at J, with 8 bases between. This CDR3 region has 13 residues. The germline gives CDR1 SGHNT, CDR2 YENEEA. The CDR3 DNA reads as TGTGCCAGCAGCGCGGGACCGAACACTGAAGCTTTCTTT. Amino acid sequence: CASSAGPNTEAFF.

This clone was recorded once. The rearrangement links TRBV27 to TRBJ1-2; 7 bases are a match to TRBD1. The CDR3 runs 15 residues. V shed 6 bases, J shed 5 bases, and the junction held 12 bases outside the gene matches. CDR1 MNHEY and CDR2 SMNVEV come from the germline V gene (reference sequence). The CDR3 sequence is CASSPKPGQTYGYTF. CDR3 coding DNA: TGTGCCAGCAGCCCGAAACCGGGACAGACGTATGGCTACACCTTC.

The chain joins TRBV27 to TRBJ2-3; D possibly corresponds to TRBD1 (6 bases). The CDR3 spans 15 residues. The germline gives CDR1 MNHEY, CDR2 SMNVEV (reference sequence). Trimming shortened V by 2 bases and J by 1 base, and 10 bases separated the two germline ends. This chain's CDR3 is CASSLGGKRTDTQYF. CDR3 DNA sequence: TGTGCCAGCAGTTTAGGGGGCAAACGCACAGATACGCAGTATTTT.

V is TRBV25-1 and J is TRBJ1-2; D is uncertain. Germline V CDR1 and CDR2: MGHDK, SYGVNS. Trimming removed 4 bases at V and 5 bases at J, with 5 bases between. The CDR3 is made up of 11 amino acids. The CDR3 reads CASSAGYGYTF. The DNA for the CDR3 is TGTGCCAGCAGTGCAGGTTATGGCTACACCTTC.

The chain uses TRBV4-3 and TRBJ2-5; 10 bases map to TRBD2. Germline loops: CDR1 LGHNA, CDR2 YSLEER. There are 15 residues in the CDR3. V gave up 4 bases and J gave up 7 bases; unmatched junction bases: 9. The CDR3 DNA reads as TGCGCCAGCAGCCGATCAGCGGGGGGGCCTCCGACCCAGTACTTC. Translation: CASSRSAGGPPTQYF.